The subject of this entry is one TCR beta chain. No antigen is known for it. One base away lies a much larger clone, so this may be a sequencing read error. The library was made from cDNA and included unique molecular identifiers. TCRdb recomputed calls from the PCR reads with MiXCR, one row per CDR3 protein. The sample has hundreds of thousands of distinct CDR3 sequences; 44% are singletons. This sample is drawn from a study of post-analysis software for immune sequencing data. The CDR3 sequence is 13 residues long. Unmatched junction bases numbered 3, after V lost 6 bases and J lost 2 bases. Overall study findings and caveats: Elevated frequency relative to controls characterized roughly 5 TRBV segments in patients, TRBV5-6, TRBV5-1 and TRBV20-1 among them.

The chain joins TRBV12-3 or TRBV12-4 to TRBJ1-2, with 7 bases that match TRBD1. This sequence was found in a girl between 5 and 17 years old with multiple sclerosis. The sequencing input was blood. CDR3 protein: CASRLTGNYGYTF. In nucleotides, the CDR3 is TGTGCCAGCAGATTGACAGGGAACTATGGCTACACCTTC.